The clone carrying this T cell receptor beta chain showed up just a few times. Its target is unknown. Multiplex PCR with BIOMED2 TRB-A/B primer pools amplified TRB rearrangements. TCRdb redid the calling of the multiplex PCR reads with MiXCR, one entry per CDR3 protein. Of around 28,000 distinct CDR3 sequences listed, about 30% are singletons. Blood genomic DNA input for TRB amplification was 250-500 ng. The sample comes from a study of T and B cells in COVID-19 patients. Study-level information: Comorbidities linked to unfavorable COVID-19 outcome were present in about 90% of the 20 active-infection patients. Study-wide findings and caveats: Blood from mildly ill patients while symptomatic, and early samples from severe cases, were scarce. At recovery TRB diversity and richness exceeded healthy donors, after highly clonal active COVID-19 repertoires. In COVID-19 patients, T cell receptor beta variable and joining gene use was reportedly strongly skewed.

This CDR3 spans 16 amino acids. Germline V gives CDR1 SGHNT, CDR2 YYREEE (reference sequence). With 3 bases clipped from V and 6 bases from J, the junction kept 10 bases outside the gene matches. The chain uses TRBV5-4 and TRBJ2-7; 12 bases fit TRBD2. This clonotype originated in a human donor who had recovered from COVID-19. The sample comprised blood. CDR3: CASSSGTSGRTPEQYF. The CDR3 DNA reads TGTGCCAGCAGCTCAGGAACTAGCGGGAGGACCCCCGAGCAGTACTTC.